This passage covers 3 T cell receptor beta chains from one sample sequenced in a study of blood T cell repertoires in COVID-19. TCRdb's copy holds only in-frame clones and misses some; the assay was immunoSEQ multiplex PCR. The data show roughly 240,000 clones, about 90% seen once. Material: peripheral blood. The receptor source for this set is a woman in her twenties or thirties who had recovered from COVID-19.

In its sample, this clone was seen once. The V and J genes are TRBV5-1 and TRBJ1-1; unclear D gene. CDR3 length equals 15 residues. V lost 0 bases and J lost 0, with 9 bases in between. The germline V gene has CDR1 SGHRS and CDR2 YFSETQ. The CDR3 reads CASSLEPGMNTEAFF. The DNA for the CDR3 is TGCGCCAGCAGCTTGGAGCCAGGCATGAACACTGAAGCTTTCTTT.

The rearrangement uses TRBV7-9 and TRBJ2-2, with a possible D match to TRBD2 (5 bases). Germline CDR1 is SEHNR and CDR2 is FQNEAQ (reference sequence). The CDR3 extends over 15 amino acids. Trimming took 7 bases from V and 5 from J, leaving 17 bases between them. The DNA for the CDR3 is TGTGCCAGCAACCCTAGCCTAGTGCGGACCGGGGAGCTGTTTTTT. Translated: CASNPSLVRTGELFF.

The chain combines TRBV4-3 with TRBJ2-7; perhaps TRBD2 as D (5 bases). This CDR3 region has 13 residues. V lost 0 bases to trimming and J lost 7 bases, with 10 bases between them. Germline CDR1 is LGHNA and CDR2 is YSLEER. CDR3 sequence: CASSQDPGWEQYF. CDR3 nucleotides: TGCGCCAGCAGCCAAGATCCGGGGTGGGAGCAGTACTTC.